This note documents a single TCR beta chain sequence. Its antigen is not identified. V was clipped by 0 bases and J by 7 bases; unmatched bases: 6. The CDR3 covers 16 residues. CDR1 is SGHVS, CDR2 FNYEAQ, per germline. The data derive from a study of CD4 T cells in relation to SARS-CoV-2 and coronaviruses. On the study more broadly: TCR beta CDR3s were sequenced after 10-day antigen culture of PBMCs. The negative reference was HIV-1 Nef peptide pool or peptide-free culture.

The unexposed donors gave CD4+ T cells in about 2010-2019, prior to COVID-19. After 10 to 11 days of culture, CD4+ T cells were isolated. Libraries were prepared by immunoSEQ multiplex PCR; TCRdb keeps only in-frame clonotypes and omits some of them. Of 19,000 or so clones in the sample, more than 75% are singletons; the top ten hold roughly a fifth. This chain uses TRBV7-6 with TRBJ2-1; 10 nucleotides match TRBD2. The sample taken for sequencing was CD4+ T cells from PBMCs, cultured in vitro. The clonotype originates from a human donor in good health. The CDR3 nucleotides read TGTGCCAGCAGCTTAGCCCTAACTAGCGGGAAGAATGAGCAGTTCTTC. Translated, it gives CASSLALTSGKNEQFF.